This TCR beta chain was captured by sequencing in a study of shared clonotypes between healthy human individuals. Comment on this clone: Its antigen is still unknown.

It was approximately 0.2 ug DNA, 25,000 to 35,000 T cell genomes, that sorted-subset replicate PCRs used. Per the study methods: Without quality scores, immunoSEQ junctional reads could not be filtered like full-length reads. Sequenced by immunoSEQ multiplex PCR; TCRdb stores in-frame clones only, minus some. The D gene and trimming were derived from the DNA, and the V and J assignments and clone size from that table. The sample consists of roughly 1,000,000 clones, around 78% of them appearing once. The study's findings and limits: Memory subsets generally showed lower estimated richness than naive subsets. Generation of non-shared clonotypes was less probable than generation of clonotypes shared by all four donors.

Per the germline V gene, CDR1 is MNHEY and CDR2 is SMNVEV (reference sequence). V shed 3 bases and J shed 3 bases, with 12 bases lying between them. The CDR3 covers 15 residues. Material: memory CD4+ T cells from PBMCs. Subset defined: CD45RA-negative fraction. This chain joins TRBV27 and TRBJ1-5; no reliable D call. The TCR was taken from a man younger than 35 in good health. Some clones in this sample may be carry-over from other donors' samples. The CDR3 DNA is TGTGCCAGCAGTTTTGCAGGAATCGACAATCAGCCCCAGCATTTT. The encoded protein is CASSFAGIDNQPQHF.